These T cell receptor beta chains were read from a single sample in a study of T cells in Graves' hyperthyroidism and ophthalmopathy. TCRdb fed the multiplex PCR reads into MiXCR, producing one record per CDR3 protein. The table records hundreds of thousands of distinct CDR3 sequences, less than 45% of them present only once. The specimen was peripheral blood or thyroid tissue (not recorded which). All receptors derive from an adult man with Graves' disease, either hyperthyroidism or ophthalmopathy (not recorded which). Both conserved end residues are part of each CDR3. Fields, in order: J gene, CDR3 length, D gene, clone size, V gene, CDR3 protein, CDR3 DNA. A D gene is named only where the DNA matches it firmly. A clone size is listed for some rows: how often the clone was seen (once, few, many), or a class if it is expanded.

TRBJ2-5,13,TRBD2,few,TRBV12-3/TRBV12-4,CASSQAGVGTQYF,TGTGCCAGCAGTCAAGCGGGAGTCGGGACCCAGTACTTC
TRBJ1-4,15,NA,NA,TRBV6-1,CASRPQPGRSEKLFF,TGTGCCAGCAGGCCTCAGCCCGGACGGAGCGAAAAACTGTTTTTT
TRBJ1-2,15,TRBD1,few,TRBV6-6,CASRSPGQAYYGYTF,TGTGCCAGCAGGTCACCGGGACAGGCGTACTATGGCTACACCTTC
TRBJ1-1,13,NA,few,TRBV19,CASSIQSLTEAFF,TGTGCCAGTAGTATCCAGAGCCTCACTGAAGCTTTCTTT
TRBJ2-7,15,TRBD2,NA,TRBV7-8,CASRGTSGKPYEQYF,TGTGCCAGCAGGGGGACTAGCGGGAAACCGTACGAGCAGTACTTC
TRBJ1-1,14,TRBD1,few,TRBV7-2,CASSYNTGVTEAFF,TGTGCCAGCAGCTACAACACAGGGGTCACTGAAGCTTTCTTT
TRBJ1-1,12,NA,NA,TRBV12-3/TRBV12-4,CASGPGLWEAFF,TGTGCCAGCGGACCGGGGCTGTGGGAAGCTTTCTTT
TRBJ1-4,15,NA,NA,TRBV6-4,CASSDSKGTREKLFF,TGTGCCAGCAGTGACTCGAAGGGTACGCGGGAAAAACTGTTTTTT
TRBJ1-4,16,NA,NA,TRBV6-5,CASRFLRASTNEKLFF,TGTGCCAGCAGATTCCTCAGAGCTTCAACTAATGAAAAACTGTTTTTT
TRBJ1-5,16,TRBD1,NA,TRBV20-1,CSASLDRGTGLEAQHF,TGCAGTGCTAGTCTGGACAGGGGGACAGGCTTGGAGGCCCAGCATTTT
TRBJ1-5,15,NA,many,TRBV9,CASSPRPSTDQPQHF,TGTGCCAGCAGCCCTCGTCCATCGACGGATCAGCCCCAGCATTTT
TRBJ1-3,14,NA,many,TRBV7-9,CASSLGSVLDTIYF,TGTGCCAGCAGCCTCGGGAGCGTTTTGGACACCATATATTTT
TRBJ1-4,14,NA,many,TRBV7-9,CASSSAVRGEKLFF,TGTGCCAGCAGCTCGGCGGTCCGGGGTGAAAAACTGTTTTTT
TRBJ1-4,17,NA,many,TRBV7-8,CASSLISAQTTNEKLFF,TGTGCCAGCAGCTTGATATCGGCGCAGACAACTAATGAAAAACTGTTTTTT
TRBJ2-7,18,TRBD2,NA,TRBV2,CASSFVLAGEGETYEQYF,TGTGCCAGCAGTTTTGTCCTAGCGGGAGAGGGGGAGACCTACGAGCAGTACTTC
TRBJ2-2,17,NA,NA,TRBV4-1,CASSQDPIATYTGELFF,TGCGCCAGCAGCCAAGATCCCATAGCTACCTACACCGGGGAGCTGTTTTTT
TRBJ2-7,14,NA,NA,TRBV7-2,CASSASGLIYEQYF,TGTGCCAGCAGTGCGTCGGGACTCATCTACGAGCAGTACTTC
TRBJ1-5,15,TRBD1,NA,TRBV11-2,CASSLETGGRQPEHF,TGTGCCAGCAGCTTAGAGACAGGGGGAAGGCAGCCCGAGCATTTT
TRBJ1-5,17,NA,few,TRBV19,CASRRTHDGGGNQPQHF,TGTGCCAGTAGACGAACCCACGACGGGGGAGGCAATCAGCCCCAGCATTTT
TRBJ2-2,13,NA,few,TRBV20-1,CSASRGLVGELFF,TGCAGTGCTAGCAGGGGCCTGGTCGGGGAGCTGTTTTTT
TRBJ1-5,15,TRBD1,NA,TRBV6-5,CASSYSGQGIGLQHF,TGTGCCAGCAGTTACTCGGGACAGGGTATAGGACTCCAGCATTTT
TRBJ2-5,15,NA,few,TRBV28,CASSRTGGLPETQYF,TGTGCCAGCAGTAGGACCGGCGGGCTTCCTGAGACCCAGTACTTC
TRBJ1-6,17,NA,NA,TRBV25-1,CASSESLGTGYNSPLHF,TGTGCCAGCAGTGAATCTTTGGGGACGGGTTATAATTCACCCCTCCACTTT
TRBJ1-1,16,TRBD1,NA,TRBV2,CASSERTGGKNTEAFF,TGTGCCAGCAGTGAAAGGACAGGGGGCAAGAACACTGAAGCTTTCTTT
TRBJ2-5,17,TRBD2,NA,TRBV7-9,CASSSRGLAGGRETQYF,TGTGCCAGCAGTTCCCGAGGACTAGCGGGGGGGCGAGAGACCCAGTACTTC
TRBJ1-4,16,TRBD1,few,TRBV19,CASSIGRQGTNEKLFF,TGTGCCAGTAGTATAGGCCGACAGGGGACAAATGAAAAACTGTTTTTT